A single sample is the source of the 19 T cell receptor beta chains below, sequenced in a study of CD8+ T cells in alopecia areata. Extraction and reverse transcription of RNA yielded cDNA as the sequencing template. The data were produced by immunoSEQ multiplex PCR, yet TCRdb's version contains in-frame clones alone and is incomplete. In the table there are 100,000 to 150,000 clones, roughly 50% of which are singletons. The sample comprised NKG2D-low CD8+ T cells sorted from blood. All receptors come from a human donor with alopecia areata.

The chain joins TRBV19 to TRBJ1-2; D is ambiguous. V gave up 4 bases and J gave up 10 bases, with 13 bases separating them. CDR1 LNHDA and CDR2 SQIVND come from the germline V gene (reference sequence). This CDR3 spans 12 amino acids. CDR3 in DNA: TGTGCCAGTAGTAGTCAGTCCTCCGACTACACCTTC. It is translated as CASSSQSSDYTF. Full variable domain (rest looked up from reference TRBV19 and TRBJ1-2): DGGITQSPKYLFRKEGQNVTLSCEQNLNHDAMYWYRQDPGQGLRLIYYSQIVNDFQKGDIAEGYSVSREKKESFPLTVTSAQKNPTAFYLCASSSQSSDYTFGSGTRLTVV.

The J gene is TRBJ2-3, the V gene TRBV4-3; perhaps D is TRBD1 or TRBD2 (6 bases each). CDR3 length: 17 amino acids. Germline V CDR1 and CDR2: LGHNA, YSLEER. V was pared by 0 bases and J by 0 bases, with 13 bases between. CDR3 region: CASSQDSSGASTDTQYF. In DNA form, the CDR3 reads TGCGCCAGCAGCCAAGATTCGTCGGGGGCTAGCACAGATACGCAGTATTTT.

The chain is built from TRBV29-1 and TRBJ2-2, with 9 bases lining up with TRBD2. The CDR3 extends over 14 amino acids. The junction had 6 bases not matched to a gene; V was cut back by 3 bases and J by 7 bases. The germline gives CDR1 SQVTM, CDR2 ANQGSEA. The CDR3 coding sequence is TGCAGCGTTGATGGCGGGGGGGCGGACGGGGAGCTGTTTTTT. Residues: CSVDGGGADGELFF.

This clone was counted only a few times. This chain joins TRBV5-6 and TRBJ1-5; 7 nucleotides line up with TRBD1. CDR1 SGHDT and CDR2 YYEEEE come from the germline V gene. The CDR3 length is 14 residues. The V and J ends lost 0 bases and 7 bases, in that order; junction bases with no gene match: 4. CDR3 region: CASSLEGGAQPQHF. CDR3 DNA sequence: TGTGCCAGCAGCTTGGAAGGGGGCGCGCAGCCCCAGCATTTT.

Notes on this clone: This may arise from a read error, as a much more abundant clone is one base away. The rearrangement joins TRBV6-1 to TRBJ2-2; 9 bases map to TRBD1. The CDR3 runs to 14 residues. CDR1 and CDR2 from the germline V gene are MNHNS and SASEGT. J gave up 3 bases and V 5 bases, and 1 base lay outside the gene matches. The CDR3 spells CASSRTGDTGELFF. Here the CDR3 DNA reads TGTGCCAGCAGTAGGACAGGGGACACCGGGGAGCTGTTTTTT.

This clone was seen just once. V is TRBV13 and J is TRBJ2-7, with unresolved D. Germline V gene lookup returns CDR1 PRHDT and CDR2 FYEKMQ (reference sequence). The CDR3 runs to 12 residues. The V end was cut by 4 bases, the J end by 5 bases, with 9 bases between. CDR3 region: CASSSQPHEQYF. DNA for the CDR3: TGTGCCAGCAGCTCTCAGCCCCACGAGCAGTACTTC.

This clone was counted only a few times. The chain uses TRBV29-1 and TRBJ2-7; the match to TRBD2 covers 13 bases. The CDR3 is 17 amino acids. J was trimmed by 3 bases and V by 7 bases; bases with no gene match: 15. The germline V gene encodes CDR1 SQVTM and CDR2 ANQGSEA. The CDR3 region has the DNA TGCAGCGCAAGACTAGCGGGAGGAGTTTTGGGTGGCTACGAGCAGTACTTC. Its protein product is CSARLAGGVLGGYEQYF.

The chain recombines TRBV4-1 with TRBJ1-1; tentatively, D is TRBD1 (5 bases). Deletions cut 1 base from V and 4 bases from J, with 7 bases between. Germline CDR1 is MGHRA and CDR2 is YSYEKL. The CDR3 contains 13 residues. The CDR3 sequence is CASSQVGVTEAFF. The DNA for the CDR3 is TGCGCCAGCAGCCAAGTAGGGGTCACTGAAGCTTTCTTT.

The rearrangement links TRBV5-6 to TRBJ1-5; unclear D gene. The germline V gene has CDR1 SGHDT and CDR2 YYEEEE. The V and J ends lost 3 bases and 0 bases respectively, with 7 bases between them. CDR3 size: 14 residues. The CDR3 reads CASSYGPSNQPQHF. CDR3 nucleotide sequence: TGTGCCAGCAGCTACGGACCTAGCAATCAGCCCCAGCATTTT.

This chain joins TRBV28 and TRBJ2-5; D assignment may be TRBD1 or TRBD2 (5 bases each). Trimming shortened V by 2 bases and J by 3 bases, and 13 bases separated the two germline ends. CDR1 and CDR2 (germline): MDHEN, SYDVKM. The CDR3 loop spans 15 amino acids. The CDR3 region has the DNA TGTGCCAGCAGTTTAACCCCGGGGCGAAAAGAGACCCAGTACTTC. It yields the protein CASSLTPGRKETQYF. Full variable domain (remainder filled in from reference TRBV28 and TRBJ2-5): DVKVTQSSRYLVKRTGEKVFLECVQDMDHENMFWYRQDPGLGLRLIYFSYDVKMKEKGDIPEGYSVSREKKERFSLILESASTNQTSMYLCASSLTPGRKETQYFGPGTRLLVL.

J is TRBJ2-1 and V is TRBV29-1; 10 positions match TRBD2. This CDR3 region has 14 residues. The V gene's germline CDR1 is SQVTM and CDR2 ANQGSEA. V lost 5 bases to trimming and J lost 10 bases; unmatched junction nucleotides: 11. CDR3 in amino acids: CSVPGLADLHEQFF. CDR3 nucleotides: TGCAGCGTTCCCGGACTAGCGGATCTACACGAGCAGTTCTTC.

V usage is TRBV11-2 and J usage is TRBJ2-1; D may correspond to TRBD1 or TRBD2 (8 bases each). The CDR3 contains 15 residues. The V gene lost 5 bases and the J gene lost 6 bases, with 17 bases spanning the gap. Germline lookup yields CDR1 SGHAT and CDR2 FQNNGV. For the CDR3, the DNA is TGTGCCAGCAGCCAGGGGGCGGGGGGCCCCAATGAGCAGTTCTTC. Encoded protein: CASSQGAGGPNEQFF.

The chain couples TRBV27 to TRBJ2-7, with 9 bases lining up with TRBD1. Germline V CDR1 and CDR2: MNHEY, SMNVEV (reference sequence). The J segment lost 2 bases and the V segment lost 3 bases, leaving 5 bases of the junction unmatched. CDR3 length equals 15 residues. The DNA of the CDR3 is TGTGCCAGCAGTTTGGGGACAGGGCTAGCCTACGAGCAGTACTTC. Its translation is CASSLGTGLAYEQYF.

This chain joins TRBV2 and TRBJ2-7; TRBD1 aligns across 7 bases. The germline CDR1 and CDR2 sequences are SNHLY and FYNNEI. J was trimmed by 5 bases and V by 11 bases; bases with no gene match: 9. There are 12 residues in the CDR3. The CDR3 region is CAGSDRADEQYF. The CDR3, as DNA: TGTGCCGGATCAGACAGGGCGGACGAGCAGTACTTC.

The chain couples TRBV29-1 to TRBJ1-1; D is perhaps TRBD1 (5 bases). This CDR3 is 12 amino acids long. V was trimmed by 7 bases and J by 1 base, leaving 10 bases between them. Germline CDR1 is SQVTM and CDR2 is ANQGSEA. The CDR3 here is CSAIGQNTEAFF. The CDR3 DNA follows: TGCAGCGCAATCGGACAGAACACTGAAGCTTTCTTT. The full variable domain, its missing parts supplied by reference TRBV29-1 and TRBJ1-1, is SAVISQKPSRDICQRGTSLTIQCQVDSQVTMMFWYRQQPGQSLTLIATANQGSEATYESGFVIDKFPISRPNLTFSTLTVSNMSPEDSSIYLCSAIGQNTEAFFGQGTRLTVV.

The V gene is TRBV29-1, the J gene TRBJ2-1; D gene ambiguous. This CDR3 has 12 residues. The germline CDR1 and CDR2 sequences are SQVTM and ANQGSEA. Trimming stripped 4 bases from V and 4 bases from J, with 8 bases between. DNA for the CDR3: TGCAGCGTTGGCTCTGGGTACAATGAGCAGTTCTTC. Its protein is CSVGSGYNEQFF.

The V and J genes are TRBV4-1 and TRBJ2-7, with D possibly being TRBD1 (6 bases). Between the trimmed V and J ends, which lost 0 bases and 2 bases, there was a span of 11 bases. CDR3 length: 15 amino acids. Germline CDR1 reads MGHRA; CDR2 reads YSYEKL. CDR3 sequence reads: CASSQDQGRAYEQYF. The DNA of the CDR3 is TGCGCCAGCAGCCAAGACCAGGGGCGCGCCTACGAGCAGTACTTC.

The gene calls are TRBV29-1 and TRBJ2-2; 7 nucleotides agree with TRBD1. V trimming: 7 bases; J trimming: 2 bases; junction bases outside the gene matches: 4. This CDR3 has 13 residues. CDR1 is SQVTM and CDR2 is ANQGSEA in the germline V gene. CDR3 in amino acids: CSGQGINTGELFF. The CDR3 DNA reads TGCAGCGGACAGGGTATCAACACCGGGGAGCTGTTTTTT.

The chain couples TRBV29-1 to TRBJ1-2; D gene unclear. The CDR3 loop spans 10 amino acids. Germline CDR1 SQVTM, CDR2 ANQGSEA. The germline V and J ends were trimmed by 1 base and 7 bases, with 4 bases remaining between them. The CDR3: CSVEGGGYTF. CDR3 bases: TGCAGCGTTGAAGGGGGTGGCTACACCTTC.